Listed below are T cell receptor beta chains from one sample, sequenced in a study of T cell responses to AZD1222 COVID-19 vaccine. Only in-frame clones appear in the TCRdb table, and some are missing; sequencing was by immunoSEQ multiplex PCR. Among 110,000 to 150,000 clones listed, 92% were seen once. Sequences were derived from peripheral blood, sampled 28 days after the second AZD1222 dose. These receptor sequences come from an adult who received the AZD1222 COVID-19 vaccine. The CDR3 runs from the conserved cysteine through the conserved F or W. The D gene is left open where the match is weak. Rows give clone size only sometimes, using once, few, many, or a class for an expanded clone.

>TRBJ2-1|-|-|TRBV7-9
CASSRRGSYNEQFF
TGTGCCAGCAGCCGTCGTGGGTCCTACAATGAGCAGTTCTTC
>TRBJ2-1|-|-|TRBV27
CASSRGPNEQFF
TGTGCCAGCAGTCGCGGCCCCAATGAGCAGTTCTTC
>TRBJ1-1|TRBD1|-|TRBV11-2
CASSNRGLGNTEAFF
TGTGCCAGCAGCAACAGGGGGTTGGGGAACACTGAAGCTTTCTTT
>TRBJ2-1|TRBD2|-|TRBV7-9
CASSQGLAGAGEQFF
TGTGCCAGCAGCCAAGGACTAGCGGGAGCGGGTGAGCAGTTCTTC
>TRBJ2-1|TRBD1|-|TRBV18
CASSRDRGSYNEQFF
TGTGCCAGCTCCCGAGACAGGGGATCCTACAATGAGCAGTTCTTC
>TRBJ2-1|TRBD2|-|TRBV29-1
CSVEREDVFF
TGCAGCGTTGAGCGGGAGGATGTGTTCTTC
>TRBJ2-7|-|-|TRBV6-2/TRBV6-3
CASSPTGQSSYEQYF
TGTGCCAGCAGCCCTACCGGCCAGTCCTCCTACGAGCAGTACTTC
>TRBJ2-2|-|-|TRBV27
CASSITGANTGELFF
TGTGCCAGCAGTATCACGGGGGCTAACACCGGGGAGCTGTTTTTT
>TRBJ2-1|TRBD2|-|TRBV11-3
CASSSSGNNEQFF
TGTGCCAGCAGTTCTAGCGGGAACAATGAGCAGTTCTTC
>TRBJ1-5|-|-|TRBV4-2
CASSRELGNQPQHF
TGTGCCAGCAGCCGGGAGTTGGGCAATCAGCCCCAGCATTTT
>TRBJ1-1|-|-|TRBV3-1/TRBV3-2
CASSQKTANTEAFF
TGTGCCAGCAGCCAAAAAACAGCGAACACTGAAGCTTTCTTT
>TRBJ1-5|-|-|TRBV13
CASSPGESNQPQHF
TGTGCCAGCAGCCCTGGGGAGTCCAATCAGCCCCAGCATTTT
>TRBJ2-3|TRBD1|-|TRBV9
CASSVTGDTQYF
TGTGCCAGCAGCGTGACAGGGGATACGCAGTATTTT
>TRBJ1-4|-|once|TRBV10-3
CAISESNAGMREKLFF
TGTGCCATCAGTGAGTCGAATGCTGGGATGAGGGAAAAACTGTTTTTT
>TRBJ1-2|TRBD1|-|TRBV5-8
CASSPDRGSNYGYTF
TGTGCCAGCAGCCCGGACAGGGGCTCTAACTATGGCTACACCTTC
>TRBJ1-2|TRBD1|-|TRBV3-1/TRBV3-2
CASSPRIGQGYGYTF
TGTGCCAGCAGCCCAAGGATAGGACAGGGGTATGGCTACACCTTC
>TRBJ2-7|TRBD2|-|TRBV7-9
CASSAGLRSSGSSYEQYF
TGTGCCAGCAGCGCCGGACTTAGAAGTAGCGGGAGTTCCTACGAGCAGTACTTC
>TRBJ2-5|-|-|TRBV19
CASSRGQQETQYF
TGTGCCAGTAGTCGCGGACAGCAAGAGACCCAGTACTTC
>TRBJ1-4|TRBD1|-|TRBV3-1/TRBV3-2
CASSQDRGDEKLFF
TGTGCCAGCAGCCAAGACAGGGGGGATGAAAAACTGTTTTTT
>TRBJ2-7|TRBD2|-|TRBV28
CASRPPTSGPYEQYF
TGTGCCAGCAGGCCCCCGACTAGCGGGCCCTACGAGCAGTACTTC
>TRBJ1-2|TRBD1|-|TRBV6-5
CASSYSSGTVGYTF
TGTGCCAGCAGTTACTCTTCCGGGACAGTCGGCTACACCTTC
>TRBJ2-7|TRBD2|-|TRBV5-1
CASSTLSGSSYEQYF
TGCGCCAGCAGCACTTTGAGCGGGAGCTCCTACGAGCAGTACTTC
>TRBJ1-4|-|-|TRBV7-9
CASSLMGQGNEKLFF
TGTGCCAGCAGCTTAATGGGGCAGGGGAATGAAAAACTGTTTTTT
>TRBJ2-7|-|once|TRBV20-1
CSASTREQYF
TGCAGTGCTAGTACACGCGAGCAGTACTTC
>TRBJ1-5|-|-|TRBV6-5
CASSYSGRSNQPQHF
TGTGCCAGCAGTTACTCCGGCCGTAGCAATCAGCCCCAGCATTTT
>TRBJ1-1|TRBD1|-|TRBV29-1
CSAQDRGTEAFF
TGCAGCGCACAAGACAGGGGCACTGAAGCTTTCTTT
>TRBJ1-3|-|few|TRBV7-2
CASSLVISGGSSGNTIYF
TGTGCCAGCAGCTTAGTAATCTCTGGCGGAAGCTCTGGAAACACCATATATTTT
>TRBJ1-3|TRBD1|-|TRBV3-1/TRBV3-2
CASSQQGAYTIYF
TGTGCCAGCAGCCAACAGGGGGCGTACACCATATATTTT
>TRBJ1-1|-|-|TRBV19
CASSSEPVTEAFF
TGTGCCAGTAGTTCGGAACCTGTCACTGAAGCTTTCTTT
>TRBJ2-1|-|few|TRBV5-4
CASRQGRVQFF
TGTGCCAGCAGGCAGGGGAGGGTACAGTTCTTC
>TRBJ1-2|TRBD1|-|TRBV7-2
CASRQTGGWGYTF
TGTGCCAGCAGACAAACAGGGGGCTGGGGCTACACCTTC
>TRBJ2-7|TRBD2|-|TRBV5-1
CASSAGLGSSYEQYF
TGCGCCAGCAGCGCAGGACTAGGGAGCTCCTACGAGCAGTACTTC
>TRBJ2-3|-|-|TRBV30
CAWSVTFGDTQYF
TGTGCCTGGAGTGTAACTTTCGGAGATACGCAGTATTTT
>TRBJ2-3|TRBD1|-|TRBV28
CASSLRTGGTDTQYF
TGTGCCAGCAGTTTAAGGACAGGGGGCACAGATACGCAGTATTTT
>TRBJ1-1|-|-|TRBV9
CASSVAPETEAFF
TGTGCCAGCAGCGTAGCACCCGAGACTGAAGCTTTCTTT
>TRBJ1-4|-|-|TRBV25-1
CASSDAGDRTNEKLFF
TGTGCCAGCAGTGACGCAGGGGATAGAACTAATGAAAAACTGTTTTTT
>TRBJ1-2|-|-|TRBV6-5
CASSYSGIYGYTF
TGTGCCAGCAGTTACTCAGGAATCTATGGCTACACCTTC
>TRBJ1-5|-|-|TRBV6-5
CASQGSNQPQHF
TGTGCCAGCCAGGGCTCTAATCAGCCCCAGCATTTT
>TRBJ2-7|TRBD2|-|TRBV5-4
CASSFRWGGTPYEQYF
TGTGCCAGCAGCTTCCGATGGGGGGGTACCCCGTACGAGCAGTACTTC
>TRBJ2-5|-|-|TRBV19
CASSIPAGGGRETQYF
TGTGCCAGTAGTATTCCCGCAGGGGGAGGAAGGGAGACCCAGTACTTC
>TRBJ2-1|TRBD2|-|TRBV7-8
CASSLASSGAQQFF
TGTGCCAGCAGCTTAGCGTCCAGCGGGGCTCAGCAGTTCTTC
>TRBJ2-2|-|-|TRBV7-7
CASASAQYTGELFF
TGTGCCAGCGCTTCAGCGCAATACACCGGGGAGCTGTTTTTT
>TRBJ2-5|-|-|TRBV4-2
CASSQGGDQETQYF
TGTGCCAGCAGCCAAGGGGGTGATCAAGAGACCCAGTACTTC
>TRBJ1-5|TRBD1|-|TRBV28
CASRGTGVTYSNQPQHF
TGTGCCAGCAGAGGGACAGGGGTCACCTATAGCAATCAGCCCCAGCATTTT
>TRBJ2-1|TRBD2|-|TRBV7-9
CASSLVAGVPGNEQFF
TGTGCCAGCAGCCTCGTAGCGGGAGTTCCAGGAAATGAGCAGTTCTTC
>TRBJ2-1|-|-|TRBV3-1/TRBV3-2
CASSRNNEQFF
TGTGCCAGCAGCCGAAACAATGAGCAGTTCTTC
>TRBJ2-5|-|-|TRBV4-3
CASSQGTGEGETQYF
TGCGCCAGCAGCCAAGGAACAGGGGAGGGAGAGACCCAGTACTTC
>TRBJ2-2|TRBD1|-|TRBV10-2
CASETGVNTGELFF
TGCGCCAGCGAGACAGGGGTGAACACCGGGGAGCTGTTTTTT
>TRBJ1-3|-|-|TRBV18
CASSPGESVTSTIYF
TGTGCCAGCTCACCGGGGGAAAGCGTTACGTCCACCATATATTTT
>TRBJ2-5|-|-|TRBV21-1
CASSKDASGTSPLETQYF
TGTGCCAGCAGCAAAGATGCTAGCGGGACCTCCCCTTTAGAGACCCAGTACTTC
>TRBJ2-7|-|-|TRBV7-9
CASSLEGRGYEQYF
TGTGCCAGCAGCTTAGAGGGCAGGGGCTACGAGCAGTACTTC
>TRBJ2-1|TRBD2|-|TRBV9
CASSALAGGPYEQFF
TGTGCCAGCAGCGCCCTAGCGGGAGGGCCCTATGAGCAGTTCTTC
>TRBJ2-7|-|-|TRBV6-5
CASSPGTPYEQYF
TGTGCCAGCAGTCCAGGGACCCCCTACGAGCAGTACTTC
>TRBJ1-1|-|-|TRBV9
CASSPGLWNTEAFF
TGTGCCAGCAGCCCGGGACTGTGGAACACTGAAGCTTTCTTT
>TRBJ2-5|TRBD1|-|TRBV7-9
CASSRDRGETQYF
TGTGCCAGCAGCCGGGACAGGGGAGAGACCCAGTACTTC
>TRBJ1-1|-|-|TRBV5-1
CASSLGPRDGATEAFF
TGCGCCAGCAGCTTGGGCCCGCGGGACGGCGCCACTGAAGCTTTCTTT
>TRBJ2-1|TRBD2|-|TRBV7-3
CASSLKPPGSGGRSSYNEQFF
TGTGCCAGCAGCTTAAAGCCCCCTGGTAGCGGGGGGAGAAGCTCCTACAATGAGCAGTTCTTC
>TRBJ1-1|-|-|TRBV10-3
CACGGANTEAFF
TGTGCCTGCGGGGGGGCGAACACTGAAGCTTTCTTT
>TRBJ1-2|TRBD1|-|TRBV19
CASRKTPGQSYGYTF
TGTGCCAGTAGGAAAACGCCGGGACAGAGCTATGGCTACACCTTC